This T cell receptor beta chain was found in a study of CD4 T cells in relation to SARS-CoV-2 and coronaviruses. Study results and caveats: Crossreactive clones expanded significantly less to SARS-CoV-2 than monoreactive clones. According to naive versus memory sequencing, detected responses are memory recall, not newly primed. In 55% to 75% of donors, memory CD4+ clonotypes crossrecognized SARS-CoV-2 and at least one common cold coronavirus spike.

Germline CDR1 is SGHTA and CDR2 is FQGNSA. The CDR3 covers 13 residues. V was trimmed by 8 bases and J by 8 bases, leaving 18 bases between them. Uncultured naive and memory CD4+ T cells supplied DNA for deep TCR-beta sequencing. Some clones are missing from TCRdb's copy, which holds only in-frame ones; the method was immunoSEQ multiplex PCR. The sample has approximately 60,000 clones; 92% are singletons. Comments on this clone: The antigen remains unidentified.

The clonotype was recovered from an adult with COVID-19. The chain carries TRBV7-2 and TRBJ1-2; D gene ambiguous. Material: naive CD4+ T cells from PBMCs. Subset described: naive CD4+ T cells isolated by negative enrichment. The CDR3 coding sequence is TGTGCCAGCCCACGGACGGGATGGCGGGGCTACACCTTC. Translation: CASPRTGWRGYTF.